This TCR beta chain was observed in a study of CD8 T cells in ankylosing spondylitis. This clonotype was recorded at least ten times. Antigen specificity is unknown. By quantitative 5'-RACE with molecular barcodes, the TCR beta libraries were made. TCRdb reprocessed the 5' RACE reads via MiXCR and lists one record per CDR3 protein. This sample has around 490,000 distinct CDR3 sequences, with roughly 5.2% found just once. This CDR3 has 13 amino acids. With V trimmed by 6 bases and J by 2 bases, 6 bases remained unmatched. Germline values: CDR1 SQVTM, CDR2 ANQGSEA. Overall study results and limits: Prior literature has documented some motif variants in synovial fluid and blood from reactive arthritis. Peripheral blood samples showed relatively rare disease-linked clones, and these clones were CD8+. Blood of patients with ankylosing spondylitis appeared to be characterized by a TCR beta motif of eight highly homologous variants.

This chain connects TRBV29-1 to TRBJ2-7, with 8 bases aligning to TRBD1. This clonotype was obtained from a male donor with ankylosing spondylitis. Sequenced: blood, either unsorted or a sorted T cell fraction (not recorded which). The CDR3 region has the DNA TGCAGCGTGGTGACAGGGGTTACCTACGAGCAGTACTTC. It codes for CSVVTGVTYEQYF.